These T cell receptor beta chains were read from a single sample in a study of blood T cell repertoires in COVID-19. The repertoire was sequenced with immunoSEQ multiplex PCR; TCRdb's copy has only in-frame clones and lacks some. Of about 520,000 clones in the sample, 80% to 90% were seen once. Sample: peripheral blood. The receptors here all came from a human donor in a cohort sampled during active COVID-19. CDR3s include the opening cysteine and the closing phenylalanine or tryptophan. Fields, in order: CDR3 protein, CDR3 DNA, CDR3 length, J gene, clone size, D gene, V gene. A D gene is named only where the DNA matches it firmly. A row's size may be missing; if present it is once, few, many or a size class.

CASSLGHSYEQYF TGTGCCAGCAGCTTAGGGCACTCCTACGAGCAGTACTTC 13 TRBJ2-7 many . TRBV7-9
CASSATGDWTEAFF TGTGCCAGCAGCGCTACAGGGGATTGGACTGAAGCTTTCTTT 14 TRBJ1-1 . TRBD1 TRBV7-9
CASGGFANTGELFF TGTGCCAGTGGGGGGTTCGCGAACACCGGGGAGCTGTTTTTT 14 TRBJ2-2 . . TRBV9
CASSGGTSGRANTGELFF TGCGCCAGCAGCGGAGGGACTAGCGGGAGGGCGAACACCGGGGAGCTGTTTTTT 18 TRBJ2-2 . TRBD2 TRBV5-1
CASSRHRETGELFF TGTGCCAGCAGCCGGCACAGGGAGACCGGGGAGCTGTTTTTT 14 TRBJ2-2 . . TRBV6-5
CATSRGTIAEWDLGLETQYF TGTGCCACCAGCAGAGGGACCATAGCGGAGTGGGATTTAGGGCTAGAGACCCAGTACTTC 20 TRBJ2-5 . . TRBV15
CASSQEKLAFYNEQFF TGCGCCAGCAGCCAAGAAAAACTAGCTTTCTACAATGAGCAGTTCTTC 16 TRBJ2-1 . . TRBV4-1
CASRRSFFSGNTIYF TGTGCCAGCAGAAGGAGCTTTTTCTCTGGAAACACCATATATTTT 15 TRBJ1-3 . . TRBV19
CSGDRNTMDEQFF TGCAGCGGGGACAGGAATACGATGGATGAGCAGTTCTTC 13 TRBJ2-1 . TRBD1 TRBV29-1
CASSVLAGETRETQYF TGTGCCAGCAGCGTCCTAGCGGGAGAAACAAGGGAGACCCAGTACTTC 16 TRBJ2-5 . TRBD2 TRBV9
CASSESRQGGSPLHF TGTGCCAGCAGTGAATCGCGGCAGGGCGGCTCACCCCTCCACTTT 15 TRBJ1-6 . . TRBV25-1
CASSLGLNTGELFF TGCGCCAGCAGCTTGGGTCTAAACACCGGGGAGCTGTTTTTT 14 TRBJ2-2 . . TRBV5-1
CASSQLGQGTFAEAFF TGTGCCAGCAGCCAACTAGGACAGGGGACTTTCGCTGAAGCTTTCTTT 16 TRBJ1-1 . TRBD1 TRBV3-1/TRBV3-2
CASSLEVRQELYDEQFF TGCGCCAGCAGCTTGGAGGTTCGACAGGAACTTTACGATGAGCAGTTCTTC 17 TRBJ2-1 . . TRBV5-1
CASSPNPSIAFF TGTGCCAGCTCACCTAACCCGTCTATCGCTTTCTTT 12 TRBJ1-1 . . TRBV18
CASSQHARGPPEVPYEQYF TGTGCCAGCAGCCAACATGCCAGGGGCCCCCCCGAAGTCCCTTACGAGCAGTACTTC 19 TRBJ2-7 . . TRBV3-1/TRBV3-2
CASSGGLNTEAFF TGTGCCAGCAGTGGAGGGCTGAACACTGAAGCTTTCTTT 13 TRBJ1-1 . . TRBV7-9
CASSVAGVGEQYF TGTGCCAGCTCAGTAGCGGGAGTGGGAGAGCAGTACTTC 13 TRBJ2-7 . TRBD2 TRBV18
CAWRLAPYNEQFF TGTGCCTGGAGGTTAGCGCCATACAATGAGCAGTTCTTC 13 TRBJ2-1 . . TRBV30
CASTPDRVYGYTF TGTGCCAGCACTCCAGACAGGGTCTATGGCTACACCTTC 13 TRBJ1-2 . TRBD1 TRBV12-3/TRBV12-4
CASSLLSGSSYNEQFF TGTGCCAGCAGTTTATTATCCGGGAGCTCCTACAATGAGCAGTTCTTC 16 TRBJ2-1 once . TRBV27
CASSGSTGRNTGELFF TGTGCCAGCAGCGGTTCGACAGGGCGGAACACCGGGGAGCTGTTTTTT 16 TRBJ2-2 . TRBD1 TRBV5-4
CASSQDSPGLAGRYNEQFF TGCGCCAGCAGCCAAGATTCTCCGGGGCTAGCGGGAAGATACAATGAGCAGTTCTTC 19 TRBJ2-1 . TRBD2 TRBV4-1
CASSNGKSFSGANVLTF TGTGCCAGCAGCAATGGTAAGAGTTTCTCTGGGGCCAACGTCCTGACTTTC 17 TRBJ2-6 . . TRBV21-1
CASSYAVLVTEAFF TGTGCCAGCAGTTACGCGGTTTTGGTCACTGAAGCTTTCTTT 14 TRBJ1-1 . . TRBV28
CASSKDGGEQYF TGTGCCAGCAGCAAGGACGGAGGAGAGCAGTACTTC 12 TRBJ2-7 . . TRBV7-3
CASSLNRAGGEKLFF TGCGCCAGCAGCCTGAACAGGGCGGGCGGGGAAAAACTGTTTTTT 15 TRBJ1-4 few . TRBV5-1
CSVGTGVGYEQYF TGCAGCGTTGGGACAGGGGTCGGCTACGAGCAGTACTTC 13 TRBJ2-7 . TRBD1 TRBV29-1
CASSQDMTGNTIYF TGTGCCAGCTCGCAGGACATGACTGGAAACACCATATATTTT 14 TRBJ1-3 . . TRBV18
CASSLSFQEQFF TGTGCCAGCAGTTTATCCTTCCAGGAGCAGTTCTTC 12 TRBJ2-1 . . TRBV27
CASSANSGRETQYF TGTGCCAGCAGTGCTAACAGCGGTCGAGAGACCCAGTACTTC 14 TRBJ2-5 . . TRBV28
CAISPSQGSAYEQYF TGTGCCATCAGCCCCTCCCAGGGCTCGGCCTACGAGCAGTACTTC 15 TRBJ2-7 . . TRBV10-3
CANRKRERSNEQFF TGTGCCAACCGAAAGCGGGAGAGATCCAATGAGCAGTTCTTC 14 TRBJ2-1 . TRBD2 TRBV6-5
CASSRGQGDQDGYTF TGTGCCAGCAGTAGGGGACAGGGGGACCAGGATGGCTACACCTTC 15 TRBJ1-2 few TRBD1 TRBV6-5
CASSDLRIYEQYF TGCGCCAGCAGTGATCTGAGGATCTACGAGCAGTACTTC 13 TRBJ2-7 . . TRBV5-1
CASSLSGTQETQYF TGTGCCAGCAGCTTAAGCGGGACCCAAGAGACCCAGTACTTC 14 TRBJ2-5 . . TRBV7-3